This TCR beta chain emerged from a study of identical twins. Study observations and caveats: Abundant cord blood beta clonotypes carried fewer insertions; memory repertoires showed none. Twins' excess sharing was less marked for out-of-frame beta sequences.

This CDR3 is built from 15 residues. V lost 7 bases to trimming and J lost 7 bases; unmatched junction nucleotides: 10. cDNA carried unique molecular identifiers, and a universal primer site was added by template switching. MiXCR, run by TCRdb on the 5' RACE reads, gives a single entry per CDR3 protein. The top ten clones hold 0.4% to 0.55% of a sample with 460,000 or so distinct CDR3 sequences, about 14% of them seen once. Of note for this clonotype: Antigen unknown.

The sample was also linked to a second study, of yellow fever vaccine responses in identical twins.

This chain joins TRBV12-3 or TRBV12-4 and TRBJ2-2, with TRBD2 matching 9 bases. The sequencing sample was made of CD4+ T cells sorted from blood. This sequence originates from a woman younger than 30 in good health. As DNA, the CDR3 is TGTGCCAGCACCCCAACTAGCGGGTTCGTCGGGGAGCTGTTTTTT. Translated, it gives CASTPTSGFVGELFF.